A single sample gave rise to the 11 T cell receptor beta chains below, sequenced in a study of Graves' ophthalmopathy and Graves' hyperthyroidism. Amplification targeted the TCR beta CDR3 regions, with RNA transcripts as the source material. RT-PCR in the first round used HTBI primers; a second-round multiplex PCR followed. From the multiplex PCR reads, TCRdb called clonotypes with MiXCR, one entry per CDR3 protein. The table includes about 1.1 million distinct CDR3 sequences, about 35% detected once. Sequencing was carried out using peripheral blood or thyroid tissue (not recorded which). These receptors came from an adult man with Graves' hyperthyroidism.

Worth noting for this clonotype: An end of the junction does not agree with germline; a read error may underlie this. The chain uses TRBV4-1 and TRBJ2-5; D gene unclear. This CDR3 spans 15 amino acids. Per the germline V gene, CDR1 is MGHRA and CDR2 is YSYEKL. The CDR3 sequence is CASSLVGRYKGTQYF. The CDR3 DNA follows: TGTGCCAGCAGCTTGGTGGGCAGGTATAAAGGGACCCAGTACTTC.

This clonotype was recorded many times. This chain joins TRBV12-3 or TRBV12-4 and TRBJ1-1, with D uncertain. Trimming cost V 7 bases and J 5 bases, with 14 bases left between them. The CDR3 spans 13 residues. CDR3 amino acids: CASKIGLGTEAFF. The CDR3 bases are TGTGCCAGCAAAATAGGGTTAGGGACTGAAGCTTTCTTT.

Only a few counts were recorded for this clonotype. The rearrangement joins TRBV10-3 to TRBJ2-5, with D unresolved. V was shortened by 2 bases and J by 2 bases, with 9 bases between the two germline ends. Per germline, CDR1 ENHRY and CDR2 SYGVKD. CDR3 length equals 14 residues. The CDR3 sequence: CAISEKEGQETQYF. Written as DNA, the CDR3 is TGTGCCATCAGTGAGAAGGAAGGGCAAGAGACCCAGTACTTC.

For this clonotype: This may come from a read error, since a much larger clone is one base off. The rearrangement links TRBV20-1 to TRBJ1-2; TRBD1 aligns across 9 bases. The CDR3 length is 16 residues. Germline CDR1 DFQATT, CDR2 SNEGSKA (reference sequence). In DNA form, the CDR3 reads TGCAGTGCTAGTGGGGGGTGGGACAGGGTTAACTATGGCCACACCTTC. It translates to CSASGGWDRVNYGHTF.

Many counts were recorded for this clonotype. The CDR3 coding sequence is TGCGCCAGCAGCTTGGCCATGACTGACGGGGAGCTGTTTTTT. It yields the protein CASSLAMTDGELFF. The V and J genes are TRBV5-1 and TRBJ2-2; no reliable D call. The CDR3 is 14 amino acids. Trimming took off 0 bases at V and 7 bases at J, with 10 bases between the two ends. Germline assignment: CDR1 SGHRS and CDR2 YFSETQ.

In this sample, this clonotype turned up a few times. The CDR3 sequence: CASSYTGGLNEKLFF. DNA of the CDR3: TGTGCCAGCAGTTACACAGGGGGCCTGAATGAAAAACTGTTTTTT. The chain employs TRBV6-6 and TRBJ1-4; 9 nucleotides line up with TRBD1. The germline V gene has CDR1 MNHNY and CDR2 SVGAGI (reference sequence). The ends lost 2 bases at V and 5 bases at J; junction bases unmatched: 3. The CDR3 covers 15 residues.

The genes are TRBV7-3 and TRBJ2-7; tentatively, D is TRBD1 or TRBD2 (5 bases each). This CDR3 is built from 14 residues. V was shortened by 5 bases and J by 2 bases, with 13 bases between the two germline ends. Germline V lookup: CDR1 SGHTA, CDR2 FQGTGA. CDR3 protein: CASSPGPRAYEQYF. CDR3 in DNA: TGTGCCAGCAGCCCGGGACCCAGGGCCTACGAGCAGTACTTC.

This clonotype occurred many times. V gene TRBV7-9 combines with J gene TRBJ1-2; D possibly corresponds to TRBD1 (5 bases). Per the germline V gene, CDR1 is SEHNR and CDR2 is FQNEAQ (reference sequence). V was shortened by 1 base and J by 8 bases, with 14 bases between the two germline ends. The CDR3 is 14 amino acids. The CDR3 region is CASSLETLGRGYTF. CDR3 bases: TGTGCCAGCAGCTTAGAGACGCTGGGGCGAGGCTACACCTTC. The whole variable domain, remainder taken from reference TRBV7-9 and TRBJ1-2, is DTGVSQNPRHKITKRGQNVTFRCDPISEHNRLYWYRQTLGQGPEFLTYFQNEAQLEKSRLLSDRFSAERPKGSFSTLEIQRTEQGDSAMYLCASSLETLGRGYTFGSGTRLTVV.

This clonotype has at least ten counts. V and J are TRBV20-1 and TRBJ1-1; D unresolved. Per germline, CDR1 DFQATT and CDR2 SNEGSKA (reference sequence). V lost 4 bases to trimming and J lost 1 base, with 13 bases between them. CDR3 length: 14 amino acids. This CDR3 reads CSATNGLRNTEAFF. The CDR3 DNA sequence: TGCAGTGCTACCAACGGCCTCCGGAACACTGAAGCTTTCTTT.

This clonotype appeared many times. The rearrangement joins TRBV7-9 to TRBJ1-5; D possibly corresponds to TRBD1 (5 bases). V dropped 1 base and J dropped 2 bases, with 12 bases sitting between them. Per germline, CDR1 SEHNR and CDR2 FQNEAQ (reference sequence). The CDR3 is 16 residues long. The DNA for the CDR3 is TGTGCCAGCAGCTTAGGATTGGCGGGACGCAATCAGCCCCAGCATTTT. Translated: CASSLGLAGRNQPQHF.

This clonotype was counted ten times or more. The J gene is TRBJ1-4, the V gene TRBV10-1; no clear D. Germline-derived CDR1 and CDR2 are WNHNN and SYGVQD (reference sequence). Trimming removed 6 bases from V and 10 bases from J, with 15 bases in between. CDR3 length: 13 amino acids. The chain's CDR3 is CASSASRSGKLFF. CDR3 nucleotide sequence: TGCGCCAGCAGCGCCTCACGGTCCGGAAAACTGTTTTTT.